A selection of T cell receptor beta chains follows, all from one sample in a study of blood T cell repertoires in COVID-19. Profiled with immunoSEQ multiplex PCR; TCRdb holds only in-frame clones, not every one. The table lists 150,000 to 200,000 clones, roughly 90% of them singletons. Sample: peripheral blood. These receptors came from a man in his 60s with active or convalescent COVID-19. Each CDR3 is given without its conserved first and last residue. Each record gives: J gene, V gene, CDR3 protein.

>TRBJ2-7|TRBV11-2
ASSFETGGYEQY
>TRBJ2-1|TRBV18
ASSRPLQRQF
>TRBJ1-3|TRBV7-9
ASSPRGDSYGNTIY
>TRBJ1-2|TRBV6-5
ASSYRTSGGYT
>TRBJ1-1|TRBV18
ASSPRGQGFGAF
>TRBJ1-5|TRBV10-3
AISESQNQPQH
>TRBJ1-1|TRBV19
ASSIDHGGYTEAF
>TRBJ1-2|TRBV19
ASSIGFGDGYT
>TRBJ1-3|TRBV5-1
ASSKQGGDSGNTIY
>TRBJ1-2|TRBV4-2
ASSQGTDFNYGYT
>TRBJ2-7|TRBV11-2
ASSRTGTSRREQY
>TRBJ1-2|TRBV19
ASSRDSRGYT
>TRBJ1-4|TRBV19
ATSIMGRATNEKLF
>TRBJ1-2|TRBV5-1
ASSFTTETKGYT
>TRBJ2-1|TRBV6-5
ASTPGLAGGPQF
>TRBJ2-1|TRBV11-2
ASSFWSGRGGEQF
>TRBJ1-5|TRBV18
ASSPRQGDQPQH
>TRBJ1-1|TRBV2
ASRRQGARDTEAF
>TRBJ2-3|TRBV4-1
ASSLRTSGRAGDTQY
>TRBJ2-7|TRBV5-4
ASSLGGAGGLYEQY
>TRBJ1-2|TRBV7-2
ASSLFQANYGYT
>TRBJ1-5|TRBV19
ASSRDRMGNQPQH
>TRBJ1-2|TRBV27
ASSLRRGSTGSINYGYT
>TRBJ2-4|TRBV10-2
ASSQAGGLAKNIQY
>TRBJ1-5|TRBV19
ASSIERQGSQPQH
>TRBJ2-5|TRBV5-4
ASREPGLARETQY
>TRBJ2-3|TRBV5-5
ASTGGSTDTQY
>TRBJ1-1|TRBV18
ASSPRDSNTEAF
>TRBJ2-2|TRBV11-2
ASSEWTSGNTGELF
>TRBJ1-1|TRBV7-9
ASSLAERHTEAF
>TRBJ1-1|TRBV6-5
ASSSDRGTNTEAF
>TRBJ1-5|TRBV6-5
ASSWGQGISNQPQH
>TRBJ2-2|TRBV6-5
ASSIAGYTLGELF
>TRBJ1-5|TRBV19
ASSVTRGGNQPQH
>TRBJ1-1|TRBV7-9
ASSLQGEVTEAF
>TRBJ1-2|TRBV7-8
ASSPAGEGYGYT
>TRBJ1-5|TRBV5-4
ASSNGTAAFSQH
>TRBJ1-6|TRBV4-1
ASSHTGQGVNSPLH
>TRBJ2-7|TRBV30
AWRDRGGHEQY
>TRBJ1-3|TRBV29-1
SVTSPGLSGNTIY
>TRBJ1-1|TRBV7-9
ASSFTLLTDGAEAF
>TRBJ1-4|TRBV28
ASMRGRVEKLF
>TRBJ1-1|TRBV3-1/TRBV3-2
ASSQITGYTEAF
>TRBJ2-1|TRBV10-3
ATMWGEGDFDEQF
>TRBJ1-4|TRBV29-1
SAENEKLF
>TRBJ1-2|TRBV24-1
ATSSGGNYGYT
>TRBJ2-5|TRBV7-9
ASSLSPGGRETQY
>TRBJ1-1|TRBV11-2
ASSRQGVFGTEAF
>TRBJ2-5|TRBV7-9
ASSLEGTGTNRY
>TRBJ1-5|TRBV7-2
ASSLATGQPQH
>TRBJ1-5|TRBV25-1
ASRGTGNQPQH
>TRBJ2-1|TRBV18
ASSTGTSGGYNEQF
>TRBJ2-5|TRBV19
ASSPRLRHQETQY
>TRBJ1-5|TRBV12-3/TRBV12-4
ASTNRSGQPQH
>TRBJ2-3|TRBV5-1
ASSFTGTGGPDTQY
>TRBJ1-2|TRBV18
ASSPRAGDYGYT
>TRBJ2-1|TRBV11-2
ASSLRQGLEQF
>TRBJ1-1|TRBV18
ASSPPTGGFPEAF
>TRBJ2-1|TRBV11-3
ASSLDGRGDNEQF